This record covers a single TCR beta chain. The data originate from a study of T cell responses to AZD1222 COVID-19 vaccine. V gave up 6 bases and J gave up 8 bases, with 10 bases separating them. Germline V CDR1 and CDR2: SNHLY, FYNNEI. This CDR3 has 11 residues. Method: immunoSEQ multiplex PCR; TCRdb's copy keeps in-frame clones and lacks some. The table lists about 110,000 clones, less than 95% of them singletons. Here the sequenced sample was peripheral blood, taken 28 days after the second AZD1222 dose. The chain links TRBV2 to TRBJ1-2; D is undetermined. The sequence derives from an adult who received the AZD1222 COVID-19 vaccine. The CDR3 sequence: CASRLLEGYTF. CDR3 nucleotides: TGTGCCAGCAGGCTTTTGGAGGGCTACACCTTC.